This passage covers 20 T cell receptor beta chains from one sample sequenced in a study of blood T cell repertoires in COVID-19. Sequencing used immunoSEQ multiplex PCR; TCRdb keeps in-frame clones, though not all of them. The data show around 100,000 clones, with approximately 90% seen just once and 2.1% held by the top ten. The source material was peripheral blood. These receptors were collected from a man aged 50 to 60 with active COVID-19.

This chain joins TRBV4-1 and TRBJ1-2; D is unresolved. Germline V lookup: CDR1 MGHRA, CDR2 YSYEKL. V was pared by 0 bases and J by 4 bases, with 12 bases between. This CDR3 is 15 amino acids long. CDR3 residues: CASSQDQDYFYGYTF. CDR3 in DNA: TGCGCCAGCAGCCAAGACCAGGACTACTTCTATGGCTACACCTTC.

V usage is TRBV4-2 and J usage is TRBJ2-3; 11 bases map to TRBD2. This CDR3 has 16 amino acids. CDR1 LGHNA and CDR2 YNFKEQ come from the germline V gene. Losses at the gene ends were 6 bases for V and 1 base for J; bases not matched to a gene: 6. This CDR3 is CASRPELAGGTDTQYF. DNA for the CDR3: TGTGCCAGCAGACCAGAACTAGCGGGGGGCACAGATACGCAGTATTTT.

Here the CDR3 DNA reads TGTGCCAGTGGGGGCCTATCTAGCACAGATACGCAGTATTTT. It specifies CASGGLSSTDTQYF. The rearrangement links TRBV19 to TRBJ2-3, with D possibly matching TRBD1 (6 bases). Germline V gene lookup returns CDR1 LNHDA and CDR2 SQIVND (reference sequence). Trimming cost V 8 bases and J 0 bases, with 12 bases left between them. The CDR3 has 14 amino acids.

The gene calls are TRBV5-6 and TRBJ2-3; D is possibly TRBD1 (5 bases). V shed 4 bases and J shed 8 bases, with 20 bases lying between them. There are 15 residues in the CDR3. Germline loops: CDR1 SGHDT, CDR2 YYEEEE. The CDR3 loop reads CASSRRGTGQGTQYF. Here the CDR3 DNA reads TGTGCCAGCAGCCGACGAGGAACCGGGCAGGGTACGCAGTATTTT.

The rearrangement links TRBV5-1 to TRBJ2-2; tentatively, D is TRBD2 (5 bases). The CDR3 sequence is 15 residues long. Between the trimmed V and J ends, which lost 0 bases and 2 bases, there was a span of 8 bases. Germline-derived CDR1 and CDR2 are SGHRS and YFSETQ. DNA for the CDR3: TGCGCCAGCAGCTTGGAGGCGGGCAACACCGGGGAGCTGTTTTTT. It encodes CASSLEAGNTGELFF.

This chain joins TRBV5-6 and TRBJ2-2; D unresolved. The CDR3 is 14 residues long. Looked up from germline, CDR1 is SGHDT and CDR2 is YYEEEE. Deletions cut 2 bases from V and 1 base from J, with 6 bases between. CDR3 in amino acids: CASSLPENTGELFF. The CDR3, as DNA: TGTGCCAGCAGCTTACCAGAGAACACCGGGGAGCTGTTTTTT.

This chain connects TRBV15 to TRBJ2-1, with 7 nucleotides matching TRBD1. CDR1 is LNHNV and CDR2 is YYDKDF in the germline V gene (reference sequence). The length of the CDR3 is 15 residues. V trimming: 5 bases; J trimming: 7 bases; junction bases outside the gene matches: 11. CDR3 region: CATSPGQTGTNEQFF. Written as DNA, the CDR3 is TGTGCCACCAGCCCGGGACAGACAGGGACAAATGAGCAGTTCTTC.

The chain uses TRBV24-1 and TRBJ1-1; D is possibly TRBD1 (6 bases). Germline V gives CDR1 KGHDR, CDR2 SFDVKD. The CDR3 length is 12 residues. V shed 1 base and J shed 10 bases, with 9 bases lying between them. This chain's CDR3 is CATSDLRGGAFF. In DNA form, the CDR3 reads TGTGCCACCAGTGATTTAAGGGGGGGAGCTTTCTTT.

The genes are TRBV5-1 and TRBJ2-2; D gene unclear. The CDR3 is 16 amino acids. CDR1 is SGHRS and CDR2 is YFSETQ in the germline V gene. The ends were cut back, 1 base at V and 0 bases at J, with 10 bases in the middle. The CDR3: CASSLIPFPNTGELFF. Here the CDR3 DNA reads TGCGCCAGCAGCTTGATCCCTTTCCCGAACACCGGGGAGCTGTTTTTT.

This chain links TRBV11-2 with TRBJ2-7, with a weak D call TRBD2 (5 bases). Germline CDR1 is SGHAT and CDR2 is FQNNGV. Trimming took off 5 bases at V and 3 bases at J, with 14 bases between the two ends. The CDR3 runs to 14 residues. CDR3 sequence: CASSPAGVIYEQYV. CDR3 DNA: TGTGCCAGCAGCCCCGCCGGGGTTATCTACGAGCAGTACGTC.

The chain recombines TRBV29-1 with TRBJ1-2, with 8 bases that match TRBD1. J was trimmed by 4 bases and V by 5 bases; bases with no gene match: 6. There are 13 residues in the CDR3. Germline CDR1 is SQVTM and CDR2 is ANQGSEA. DNA of the CDR3: TGCAGCGTTTGGCAGGGGGCTAGCTATGGCTACACCTTC. It yields the protein CSVWQGASYGYTF.

This chain uses TRBV3-1 (or the pseudogene TRBV3-2) with TRBJ1-5; the D is unclear. Germline V gives CDR1 LGHDT, CDR2 YNNKEL (reference sequence). The CDR3 totals 14 residues. V lost 6 bases, J lost 7 bases, and 16 bases lay in between. The DNA for the CDR3 is TGTGCCAGCAGTCCCGGCGGAGGGCAACAGCCCCAGCATTTT. This sequence encodes CASSPGGGQQPQHF.

The CDR3 DNA is TGTGCCAGCAGCCTCACTGATTACAATGAGCAGTTCTTC. It translates to CASSLTDYNEQFF. This sequence joins TRBV7-9 and TRBJ2-1; D unclear. V lost 5 bases, J lost 4 bases, and 9 bases lay in between. Germline CDR1 is SEHNR and CDR2 is FQNEAQ (reference sequence). CDR3 length: 13 residues.

The table lists this clone with a count of one. The rearrangement joins TRBV4-2 to TRBJ2-7, with 7 bases fitting TRBD1. Germline CDR1 is LGHNA and CDR2 is YNFKEQ. Trimming cost V 0 bases and J 3 bases; bases outside gene matches: 8. The CDR3 runs to 16 residues. CDR3 loop: CASSQEGYGTDYEQYF. Written as DNA, the CDR3 is TGTGCCAGCAGCCAAGAAGGGTACGGGACAGACTACGAGCAGTACTTC.

This chain connects TRBV5-6 to TRBJ2-3; a weak D match, TRBD2 (5 bases). V lost 2 bases and J lost 1, with 14 bases in between. CDR3 length equals 16 residues. CDR1 and CDR2 from the germline V gene are SGHDT and YYEEEE. The CDR3 region has the DNA TGTGCCAGCAGCTTTTTGCGGAGGAAGCGCACAGATACGCAGTATTTT. Translated: CASSFLRRKRTDTQYF.

In this sample, this clone turned up once. The chain combines TRBV6-6 with TRBJ1-1; possible D gene TRBD1, 6 bases. V lost 2 bases, J lost 5 bases, and 12 bases lay in between. The germline CDR1 and CDR2 sequences are MNHNY and SVGAGI (reference sequence). This CDR3 has 14 residues. The CDR3 nucleotides read TGTGCCAGCAGTTACACTGCAGGGGTTACTGAAGCTTTCTTT. Translating gives CASSYTAGVTEAFF.

The gene calls are TRBV19 and TRBJ1-6, with TRBD1 as a possible D gene (6 bases). The CDR3 runs 14 residues. Trimming took 1 base from V and 8 from J, leaving 9 bases between them. Germline CDR1 is LNHDA and CDR2 is SQIVND (reference sequence). The CDR3 region is CASSIGQEDSPLHF. The CDR3 DNA reads TGTGCCAGTAGTATAGGACAGGAAGATTCACCCCTCCACTTT.

The rearrangement joins TRBV3-1 (or the pseudogene TRBV3-2) to TRBJ1-1; D is uncertain. The CDR3 is 14 amino acids. The germline V and J ends were trimmed by 6 bases and 0 bases, with 11 bases remaining between them. CDR1 and CDR2 from the germline V gene are LGHDT and YNNKEL (reference sequence). For the CDR3, the DNA is TGTGCCAGCAGGCTGGGTGGGCTGAACACTGAAGCTTTCTTT. Its protein is CASRLGGLNTEAFF.

The J gene is TRBJ2-1, the V gene TRBV9; tentative D call: TRBD1 (6 bases). Deletions cut 4 bases from V and 8 bases from J, with 10 bases between. There are 12 residues in the CDR3. The germline V gene has CDR1 SGDLS and CDR2 YYNGEE. The CDR3 sequence is CASSLNRDEQFF. DNA of the CDR3: TGTGCCAGCAGCCTAAACAGGGATGAGCAGTTCTTC.

The genes are TRBV19 and TRBJ1-6, with D tentatively TRBD1 (6 bases). The germline gives CDR1 LNHDA, CDR2 SQIVND (reference sequence). This CDR3 contains 15 residues. Trimming removed 4 bases from V and 8 bases from J, with 15 bases in between. The CDR3 DNA sequence: TGTGCCAGTAGTAAGGCGGTGGCAGGGGATTCACCCCTCCACTTT. Translating gives CASSKAVAGDSPLHF.